This T cell receptor beta chain came from a study of CD8+ T cells in alopecia areata. This clone has just one count. V was trimmed by 5 bases and J by 4 bases, leaving 17 bases between them. Per the germline V gene, CDR1 is SGHVS and CDR2 is FQNEAQ. The CDR3 totals 15 residues. The treatment: oral pan-JAK inhibitor, 5-10 mg twice daily. RNA extraction was followed by reverse transcription into cDNA, which acted as the sequencing template. Libraries were prepared by immunoSEQ multiplex PCR; TCRdb keeps only in-frame clonotypes and omits some of them. The data contain roughly 120,000 clones, 56% of them singletons.

Sequenced here: CD4+ T cells sorted from blood, sampled at week 24, from a patient treated with tofacitinib. This sequence was found in a human donor with alopecia areata. The chain is built from TRBV7-8 and TRBJ2-5, with D possibly being TRBD2 (5 bases). The CDR3 DNA reads TGTGCCAGCAGCCCCTCCCTCCTAGAGGGAGAGACCCAGTACTTC. This translates into CASSPSLLEGETQYF.